These 16 T cell receptor beta chains were all obtained from the same sample, sequenced in a study of identical twins. TCRdb processed the 5' RACE reads anew with MiXCR; each CDR3 protein has one entry. The repertoire holds over 200,000 distinct CDR3 sequences, around a tenth seen once, with 4.5% to 5.5% in the top ten. The material sequenced was memory (CD45RO+) T cells sorted from blood. These receptors were obtained from a woman younger than 30 in good health.

This clonotype appeared a few times. V gene TRBV7-9 combines with J gene TRBJ2-1; D gene unclear. Germline CDR1 reads SEHNR; CDR2 reads FQNEAQ (reference sequence). Trimming took off 5 bases at V and 6 bases at J, with 5 bases between the two ends. The CDR3 consists of 11 residues. CDR3 sequence: CASSAFNEQFF. The CDR3 DNA reads as TGTGCCAGCAGCGCCTTCAATGAGCAGTTCTTC.

This clonotype was seen repeatedly, ten times or more. This chain links TRBV5-1 with TRBJ2-3, with TRBD2 matching 10 bases. The CDR3 contains 14 residues. V was clipped by 4 bases and J by 5 bases; unmatched bases: 4. CDR1 and CDR2 from the germline V gene are SGHRS and YFSETQ. CDR3 in DNA: TGCGCCAGCAGCCCTGGGACTAGCGAAGATACGCAGTATTTT. As protein: CASSPGTSEDTQYF.

The CDR3 bases are TGTGCCAGCAGCTTAGAAAGGGCAGGGGTTTCACCCCTCCACTTT. It is translated as CASSLERAGVSPLHF. This sequence joins TRBV7-9 and TRBJ1-6, with D tentatively TRBD1 (6 bases). V dropped 1 base and J dropped 9 bases, with 13 bases sitting between them. The V gene's germline CDR1 is SEHNR and CDR2 FQNEAQ (reference sequence). The CDR3 is 15 amino acids. The variable domain in full, with the rest retrieved from reference TRBV7-9 and TRBJ1-6, is DTGVSQNPRHKITKRGQNVTFRCDPISEHNRLYWYRQTLGQGPEFLTYFQNEAQLEKSRLLSDRFSAERPKGSFSTLEIQRTEQGDSAMYLCASSLERAGVSPLHFGNGTRLTVT.

The V gene is TRBV10-2, the J gene TRBJ2-1; no reliable D call. The germline V gene encodes CDR1 WSHSY and CDR2 SAAADI. V lost 0 bases to trimming and J lost 10 bases, with 4 bases between them. CDR3 length: 11 residues. DNA for the CDR3: TGCGCCAGCAGTGAGTCTTGGGAGCAGTTCTTC. It yields the protein CASSESWEQFF.

On this clonotype: A read error may produce the germline difference seen at one junction end. This rearrangement joins TRBV5-1 to TRBJ1-2, with TRBD1 identical over 7 bases. Germline loops: CDR1 SGHRS, CDR2 YFSETQ. The CDR3 runs 14 residues. CDR3 loop: CASSANRGNYGYSF. DNA for the CDR3: TGCGCCAGCAGCGCCAACAGGGGCAACTATGGCTACTCCTTC.

CDR3 sequence (DNA): TGCAGTGCAAGGACGTGGGAGGCTTTCTTT. It is translated as CSARTWEAFF. The rearrangement uses TRBV20-1 and TRBJ1-1; D not certain. Germline V gene sequence: CDR1 DFQATT, CDR2 SNEGSKA (reference sequence). The CDR3 runs to 10 residues. The V end lost 6 bases, the J end lost 11 bases, and 13 bases lay between the germline ends.

This clonotype was observed a few times. This chain links TRBV7-8 with TRBJ2-7; D unresolved. The V and J ends lost 4 bases and 0 bases respectively, with 13 bases between them. This CDR3 comprises 15 residues. The germline CDR1 and CDR2 sequences are SGHVS and FQNEAQ. The CDR3: CASSSRERGSYEQYF. CDR3 sequence (DNA): TGTGCCAGCAGCTCCCGTGAACGCGGCTCCTACGAGCAGTACTTC.

This rearrangement joins TRBV3-1 to TRBJ1-4, with D possibly being TRBD1 (5 bases). Germline CDR1 reads LGHDT; CDR2 reads YNNKEL (reference sequence). V shed 1 base and J shed 8 bases, with 11 bases lying between them. The CDR3 contains 14 residues. The CDR3 spells CASSQAGRREKLFF. The DNA for the CDR3 is TGTGCCAGCAGCCAAGCAGGGCGCCGGGAAAAACTGTTTTTT.

The sample holds a few counts of this clonotype. This chain links TRBV20-1 with TRBJ2-7, with D tentatively TRBD1 (6 bases). Germline CDR1 DFQATT, CDR2 SNEGSKA (reference sequence). The CDR3 runs to 11 residues. V was pared by 5 bases and J by 3 bases, with 8 bases between. The CDR3 loop reads CSAWTDYEQYF. The CDR3 nucleotides are TGCAGTGCTTGGACAGACTACGAGCAGTACTTC.

The J gene is TRBJ1-6, the V gene TRBV27; D not certain. The V gene lost 5 bases and the J gene lost 8 bases, with 16 bases spanning the gap. Germline V gene sequence: CDR1 MNHEY, CDR2 SMNVEV (reference sequence). CDR3 length: 15 amino acids. The CDR3 sequence is CASSPGPERDSPLHF. The CDR3 nucleotides are TGTGCCAGCAGTCCAGGTCCGGAGAGAGATTCACCCCTCCACTTT.

This clonotype was detected only a few times. This rearrangement joins TRBV29-1 to TRBJ2-7, with 8 bases aligning to TRBD2. After removal of 7 bases from V and 6 bases from J, the junction contained 11 bases not matched to a gene. The CDR3 contains 13 residues. Germline-derived CDR1 and CDR2 are SQVTM and ANQGSEA. In nucleotides, the CDR3 is TGCAGCGCCCTGACTAGCGCGCAGGCCGAGCAGTACTTC. Translating gives CSALTSAQAEQYF.

This clonotype was counted only a few times. The chain couples TRBV5-6 to TRBJ2-7; possibly TRBD2 for D (6 bases). This CDR3 region has 15 residues. Trimming shortened V by 0 bases and J by 1 base, and 11 bases separated the two germline ends. Germline V gives CDR1 SGHDT, CDR2 YYEEEE. CDR3 coding DNA: TGTGCCAGCAGCTTGGTGGGAGGCGGATCCTACGAGCAGTACTTC. It yields the protein CASSLVGGGSYEQYF.

In this sample, this clonotype turned up a few times. This chain uses TRBV18 with TRBJ1-2; D ambiguous. Trimming left V 2 bases short and J 5 bases short, with 6 bases between. The CDR3 length is 12 residues. Looked up from germline, CDR1 is KGHSH and CDR2 is LQKENI. DNA of the CDR3: TGTGCCAGCTCACCAGAACAATATGGCTACACCTTC. Its translation: CASSPEQYGYTF.

This clonotype was counted at least ten times. This chain joins TRBV6-2 or TRBV6-3 and TRBJ2-3; weak D call: TRBD2 (7 bases). The CDR3 loop spans 16 amino acids. V was trimmed by 2 bases and J by 3 bases, leaving 15 bases between them. Germline V lookup: CDR1 MNHEY, CDR2 SVGEGT. CDR3 nucleotide sequence: TGTGCCAGCAGTTACCCGCGGGGGCAGGGGACAGATACGCAGTATTTT. Its translation: CASSYPRGQGTDTQYF.

This clonotype was observed at least ten times. This sequence joins TRBV7-8 and TRBJ2-2; 9 bases fit TRBD1. The length of the CDR3 is 14 residues. V trimming: 4 bases; J trimming: 7 bases; junction bases outside the gene matches: 4. Germline loops: CDR1 SGHVS, CDR2 FQNEAQ. In nucleotides, the CDR3 is TGTGCCAGCAGCTCCACAGGGGGCGGCGGGGAGCTGTTTTTT. Its protein is CASSSTGGGGELFF.

This clonotype was counted many times. The J gene is TRBJ2-5, the V gene TRBV7-8, with D maybe TRBD2 (6 bases). The V gene's germline CDR1 is SGHVS and CDR2 FQNEAQ. Trimming pared 4 bases from V and 7 bases from J, leaving 13 bases between. This CDR3 is built from 13 residues. In nucleotides, the CDR3 is TGTGCCAGCAGCTCTCGACTAGTGGTGACCCAGTACTTC. This gives the protein CASSSRLVVTQYF.